This paragraph covers one TCR beta chain sequence. Authors' processing steps: Estimated nucleated cell counts came from reference gene primer amplification. TCRdb keeps only in-frame clones here, not all; method: immunoSEQ multiplex PCR. The DNA was the basis for D and trimming; V, J and clone size are from that table. The repertoire holds approximately 240,000 clones, around 85% seen once, with 3% to 4% in the top ten. This entry is derived from a study of blood T cell repertoires in COVID-19. Across the whole study: PBMCs, B-cell-depleted T cells, or T cells provided the cDNA or gDNA that made up the material.

The CDR3 is made up of 16 amino acids. V trimming: 3 bases; J trimming: 7 bases; junction bases outside the gene matches: 10. Germline V CDR1 and CDR2: KGHSH, LQKENI. The sequence was collected from a woman in her thirties or forties with active or convalescent COVID-19. The sample was peripheral blood. This sequence joins TRBV18 and TRBJ1-2; 11 bases are a match to TRBD1. The CDR3 DNA reads as TGTGCCAGCTCACCTGGACAGGGGGCATCATATAGTGGCTACACCTTC. It specifies CASSPGQGASYSGYTF.